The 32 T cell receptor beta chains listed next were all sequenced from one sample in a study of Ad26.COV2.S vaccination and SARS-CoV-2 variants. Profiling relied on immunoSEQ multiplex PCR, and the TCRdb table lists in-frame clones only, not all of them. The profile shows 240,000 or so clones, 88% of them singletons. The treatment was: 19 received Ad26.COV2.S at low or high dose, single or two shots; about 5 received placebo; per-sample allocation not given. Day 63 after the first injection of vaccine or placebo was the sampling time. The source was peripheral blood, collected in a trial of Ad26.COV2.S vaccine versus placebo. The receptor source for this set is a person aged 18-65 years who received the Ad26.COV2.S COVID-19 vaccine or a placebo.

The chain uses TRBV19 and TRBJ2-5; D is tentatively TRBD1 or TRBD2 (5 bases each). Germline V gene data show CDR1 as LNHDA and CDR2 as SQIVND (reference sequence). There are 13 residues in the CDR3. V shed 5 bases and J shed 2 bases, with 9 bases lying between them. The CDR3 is CASSSGLQETQYF. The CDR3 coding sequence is TGTGCCAGTAGTTCGGGGCTACAAGAGACCCAGTACTTC.

The CDR3 spells CASSVGTSGTDEQFF. The CDR3 region has the DNA TGTGCCAGCAGCGTCGGGACTAGCGGGACCGATGAGCAGTTCTTC. V gene TRBV13 combines with J gene TRBJ2-1, with TRBD2 matching over 13 bases. CDR3 length: 15 residues. Germline CDR1 and CDR2: PRHDT and FYEKMQ (reference sequence). V trimming: 5 bases; J trimming: 8 bases; junction bases outside the gene matches: 6. Using reference TRBV13 and TRBJ2-1 for the parts outside the CDR3, the full variable domain is AAGVIQSPRHLIKEKRETATLKCYPIPRHDTVYWYQQGPGQDPQFLISFYEKMQSDKGSIPDRFSAQQFSDYHSELNMSSLELGDSALYFCASSVGTSGTDEQFFGPGTRLTVL.

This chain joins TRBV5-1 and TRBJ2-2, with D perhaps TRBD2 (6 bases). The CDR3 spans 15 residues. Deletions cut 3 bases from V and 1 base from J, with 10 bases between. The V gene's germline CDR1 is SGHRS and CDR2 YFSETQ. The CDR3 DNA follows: TGCGCCAGCAGCTGGTGGGACTTGAACACCGGGGAGCTGTTTTTT. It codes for CASSWWDLNTGELFF.

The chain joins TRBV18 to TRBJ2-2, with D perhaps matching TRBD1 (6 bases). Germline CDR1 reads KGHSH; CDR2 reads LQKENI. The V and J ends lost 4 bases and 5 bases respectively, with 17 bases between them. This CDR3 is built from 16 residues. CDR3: CASSLLQGGGTGELFF. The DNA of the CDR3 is TGTGCCAGCTCACTACTACAGGGCGGAGGAACCGGGGAGCTGTTTTTT.

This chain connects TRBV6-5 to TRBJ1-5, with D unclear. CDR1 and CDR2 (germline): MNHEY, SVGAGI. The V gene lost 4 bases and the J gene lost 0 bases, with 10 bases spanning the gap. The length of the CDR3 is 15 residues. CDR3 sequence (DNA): TGTGCCAGCAGTTCCTCAAGTTATAGCAATCAGCCCCAGCATTTT. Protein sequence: CASSSSSYSNQPQHF.

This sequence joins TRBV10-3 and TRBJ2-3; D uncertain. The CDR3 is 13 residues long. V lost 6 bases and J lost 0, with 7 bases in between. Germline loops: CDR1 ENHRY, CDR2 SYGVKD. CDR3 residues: CAIRALSTDTQYF. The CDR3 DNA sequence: TGTGCCATCAGGGCCCTGAGCACAGATACGCAGTATTTT.

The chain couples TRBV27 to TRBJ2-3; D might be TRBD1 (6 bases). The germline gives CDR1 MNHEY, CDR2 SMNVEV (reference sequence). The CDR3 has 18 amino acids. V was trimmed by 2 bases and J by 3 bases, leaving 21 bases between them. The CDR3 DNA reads TGTGCCAGCAGTTTACCGGGTGGGGCAGGGGCCCGTACAGATACGCAGTATTTT. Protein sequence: CASSLPGGAGARTDTQYF.

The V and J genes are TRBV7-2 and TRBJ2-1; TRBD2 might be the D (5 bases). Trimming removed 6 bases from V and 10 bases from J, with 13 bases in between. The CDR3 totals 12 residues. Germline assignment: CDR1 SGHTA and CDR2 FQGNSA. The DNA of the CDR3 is TGTGCCAGCAGGGGAGAGCCGGTGGAGCAGTTCTTC. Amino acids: CASRGEPVEQFF.

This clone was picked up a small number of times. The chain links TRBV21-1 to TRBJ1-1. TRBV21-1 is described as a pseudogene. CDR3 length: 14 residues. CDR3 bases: TGTGCCAGCAGCACCCTCCCCCATCACACTGAAGCTTTCTTT. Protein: CASSTLPHHTEAFF.

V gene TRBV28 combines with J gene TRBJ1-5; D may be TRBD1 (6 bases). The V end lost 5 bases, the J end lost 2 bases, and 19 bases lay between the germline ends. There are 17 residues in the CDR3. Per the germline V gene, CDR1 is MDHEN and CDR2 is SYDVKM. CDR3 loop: CASSPEWTVHGNQPQHF. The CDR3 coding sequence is TGTGCCAGCAGTCCCGAATGGACAGTTCACGGCAATCAGCCCCAGCATTTT.

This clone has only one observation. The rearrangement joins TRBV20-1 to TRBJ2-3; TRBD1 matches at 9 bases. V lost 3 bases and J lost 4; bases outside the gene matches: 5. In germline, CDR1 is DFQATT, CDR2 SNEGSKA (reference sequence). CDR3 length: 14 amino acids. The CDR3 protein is CSASYRGRADTQYF. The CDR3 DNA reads TGCAGTGCTAGTTACAGGGGGCGAGCAGATACGCAGTATTTT.

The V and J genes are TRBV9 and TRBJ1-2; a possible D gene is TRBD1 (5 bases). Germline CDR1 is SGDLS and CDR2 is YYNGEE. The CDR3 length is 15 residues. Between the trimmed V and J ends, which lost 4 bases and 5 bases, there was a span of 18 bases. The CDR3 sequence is CASSPRGAILYGYTF. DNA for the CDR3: TGTGCCAGCAGCCCCCGAGGGGCCATTCTGTATGGCTACACCTTC.

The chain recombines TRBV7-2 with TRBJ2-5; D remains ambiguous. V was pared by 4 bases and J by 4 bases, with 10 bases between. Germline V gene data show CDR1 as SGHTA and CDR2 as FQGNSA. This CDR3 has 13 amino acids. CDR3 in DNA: TGTGCCAGCAGCTATCGACTGACAGAGACCCAGTACTTC. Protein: CASSYRLTETQYF.

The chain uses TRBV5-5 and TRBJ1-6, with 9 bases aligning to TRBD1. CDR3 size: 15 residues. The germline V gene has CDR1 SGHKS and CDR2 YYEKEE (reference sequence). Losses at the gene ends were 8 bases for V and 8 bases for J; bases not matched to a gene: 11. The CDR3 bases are TGTGCCAGTCGTTCGGCCGGGACAGGGCATTCACCCCTCCACTTT. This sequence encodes CASRSAGTGHSPLHF.

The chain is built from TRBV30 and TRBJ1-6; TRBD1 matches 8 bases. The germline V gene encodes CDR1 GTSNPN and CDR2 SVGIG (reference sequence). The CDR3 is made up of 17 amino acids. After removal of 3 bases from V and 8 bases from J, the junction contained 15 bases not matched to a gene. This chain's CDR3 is CAWSATKDRVFYSPLHF. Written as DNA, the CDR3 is TGTGCCTGGAGCGCTACCAAGGACAGGGTGTTTTATTCACCCCTCCACTTT.

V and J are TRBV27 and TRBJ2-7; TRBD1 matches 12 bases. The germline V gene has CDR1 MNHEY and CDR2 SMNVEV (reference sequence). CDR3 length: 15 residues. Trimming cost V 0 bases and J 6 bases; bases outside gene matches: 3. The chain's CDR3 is CASSLSGTGGAEQYF. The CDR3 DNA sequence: TGTGCCAGCAGTTTATCCGGGACAGGGGGCGCCGAGCAGTACTTC.

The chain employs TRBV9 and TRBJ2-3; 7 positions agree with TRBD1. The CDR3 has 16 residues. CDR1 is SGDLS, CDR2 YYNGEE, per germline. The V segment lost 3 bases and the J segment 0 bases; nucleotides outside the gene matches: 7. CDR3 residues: CASSGPTGASTDTQYF. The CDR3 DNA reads TGTGCCAGCAGCGGACCTACAGGGGCTAGCACAGATACGCAGTATTTT. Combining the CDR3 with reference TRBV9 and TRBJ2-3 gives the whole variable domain DSGVTQTPKHLITATGQRVTLRCSPRSGDLSVYWYQQSLDQGLQFLIQYYNGEERAKGNILERFSAQQFPDLHSELNLSSLELGDSALYFCASSGPTGASTDTQYFGPGTRLTVL.

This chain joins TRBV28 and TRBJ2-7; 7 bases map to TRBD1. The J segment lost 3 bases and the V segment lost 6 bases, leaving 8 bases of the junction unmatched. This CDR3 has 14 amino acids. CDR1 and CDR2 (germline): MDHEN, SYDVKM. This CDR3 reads CASSPYRGVYEQYF. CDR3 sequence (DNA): TGTGCCAGCAGCCCATACAGGGGCGTCTACGAGCAGTACTTC. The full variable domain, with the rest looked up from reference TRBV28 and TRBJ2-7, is DVKVTQSSRYLVKRTGEKVFLECVQDMDHENMFWYRQDPGLGLRLIYFSYDVKMKEKGDIPEGYSVSREKKERFSLILESASTNQTSMYLCASSPYRGVYEQYFGPGTRLTVT.

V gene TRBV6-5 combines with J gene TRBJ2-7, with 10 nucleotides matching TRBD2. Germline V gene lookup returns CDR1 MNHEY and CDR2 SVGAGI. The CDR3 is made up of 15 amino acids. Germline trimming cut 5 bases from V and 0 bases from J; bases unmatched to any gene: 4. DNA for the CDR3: TGTGCCAGCAGTCTAACTAGCGGGGCCTCCTACGAGCAGTACTTC. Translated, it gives CASSLTSGASYEQYF.

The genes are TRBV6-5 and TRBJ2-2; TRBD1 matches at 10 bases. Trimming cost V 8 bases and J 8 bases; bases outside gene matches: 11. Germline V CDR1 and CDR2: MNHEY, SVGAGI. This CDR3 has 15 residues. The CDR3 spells CASGQDRGRPGELFF. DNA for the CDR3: TGTGCCAGCGGACAAGACAGGGGGCGCCCGGGGGAGCTGTTTTTT.

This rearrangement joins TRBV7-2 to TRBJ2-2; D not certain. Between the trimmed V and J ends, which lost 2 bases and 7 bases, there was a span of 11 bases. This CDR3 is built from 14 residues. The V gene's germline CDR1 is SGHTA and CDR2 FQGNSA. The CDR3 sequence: CASSLRRRDGELFF. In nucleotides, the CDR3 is TGTGCCAGCAGCTTAAGACGAAGAGACGGGGAGCTGTTTTTT.

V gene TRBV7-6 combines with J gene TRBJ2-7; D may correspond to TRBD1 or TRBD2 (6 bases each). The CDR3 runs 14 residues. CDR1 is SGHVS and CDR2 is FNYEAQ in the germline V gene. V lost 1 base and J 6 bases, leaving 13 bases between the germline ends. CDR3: CASSLGPRGGEQYF. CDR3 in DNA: TGTGCCAGCAGCTTAGGTCCCAGGGGAGGCGAGCAGTACTTC.

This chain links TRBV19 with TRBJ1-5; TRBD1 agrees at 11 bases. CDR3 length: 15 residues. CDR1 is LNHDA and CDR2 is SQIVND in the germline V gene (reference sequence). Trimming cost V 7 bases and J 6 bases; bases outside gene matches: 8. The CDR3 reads CASTRTGGASQPQHF. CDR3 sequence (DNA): TGTGCCAGTACCAGGACAGGGGGCGCATCTCAGCCCCAGCATTTT.

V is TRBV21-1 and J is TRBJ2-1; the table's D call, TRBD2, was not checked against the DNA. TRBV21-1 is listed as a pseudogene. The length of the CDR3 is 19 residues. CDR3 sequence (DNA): TGTGCCAGCAGCCAAGGGGGTAGCGGGGGTTTGAGCTCCTACAATGAGCAGTTCTTC. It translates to CASSQGGSGGLSSYNEQFF.

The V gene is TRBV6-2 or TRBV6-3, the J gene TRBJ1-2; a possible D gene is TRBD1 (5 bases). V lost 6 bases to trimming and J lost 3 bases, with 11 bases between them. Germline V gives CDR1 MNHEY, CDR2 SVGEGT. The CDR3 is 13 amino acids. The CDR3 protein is CASSAGTDYGYTF. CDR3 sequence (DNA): TGTGCCAGCAGCGCCGGGACGGACTATGGCTACACCTTC.

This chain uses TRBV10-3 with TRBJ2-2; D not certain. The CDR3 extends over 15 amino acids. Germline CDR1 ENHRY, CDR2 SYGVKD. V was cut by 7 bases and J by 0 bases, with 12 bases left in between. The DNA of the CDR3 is TGTGCCATCACCGACGTGGGCGCGAACACCGGGGAGCTGTTTTTT. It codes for CAITDVGANTGELFF.

CDR3 sequence: CAWSPHGLEQFF. DNA of the CDR3: TGTGCCTGGAGTCCCCACGGCCTTGAGCAGTTCTTC. The rearrangement joins TRBV30 to TRBJ2-1; D is ambiguous. Germline V lookup: CDR1 GTSNPN, CDR2 SVGIG (reference sequence). Trimming stripped 2 bases from V and 9 bases from J, with 11 bases between. The CDR3 totals 12 residues.

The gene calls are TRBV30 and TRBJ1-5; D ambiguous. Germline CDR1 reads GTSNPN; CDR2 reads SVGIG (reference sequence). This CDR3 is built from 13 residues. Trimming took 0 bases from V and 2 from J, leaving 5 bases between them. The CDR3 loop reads CAWSVLGNQPQHF. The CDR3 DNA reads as TGTGCCTGGAGTGTCCTGGGCAATCAGCCCCAGCATTTT.

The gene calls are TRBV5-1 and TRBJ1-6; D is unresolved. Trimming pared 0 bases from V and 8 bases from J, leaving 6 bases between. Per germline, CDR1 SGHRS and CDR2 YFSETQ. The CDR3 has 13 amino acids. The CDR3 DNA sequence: TGCGCCAGCAGCTTGGAGGAGGATTCACCCCTCCACTTT. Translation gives CASSLEEDSPLHF.

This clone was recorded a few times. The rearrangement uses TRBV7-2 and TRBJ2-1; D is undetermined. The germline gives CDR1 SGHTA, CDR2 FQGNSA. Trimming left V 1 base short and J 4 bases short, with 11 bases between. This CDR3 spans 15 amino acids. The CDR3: CASSLEGGDYNEQFF. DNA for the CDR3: TGTGCCAGCAGCTTAGAGGGTGGGGATTACAATGAGCAGTTCTTC. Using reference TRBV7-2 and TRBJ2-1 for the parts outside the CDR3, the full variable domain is GAGVSQSPSNKVTEKGKDVELRCDPISGHTALYWYRQSLGQGLEFLIYFQGNSAPDKSGLPSDRFSAERTGGSVSTLTIQRTQQEDSAVYLCASSLEGGDYNEQFFGPGTRLTVL.

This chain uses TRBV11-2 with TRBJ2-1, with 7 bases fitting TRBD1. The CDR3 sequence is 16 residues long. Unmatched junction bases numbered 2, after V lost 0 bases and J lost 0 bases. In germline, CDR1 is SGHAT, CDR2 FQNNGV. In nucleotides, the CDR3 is TGTGCCAGCAGCTTAGAGGGACAGAGCTCCTACAATGAGCAGTTCTTC. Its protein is CASSLEGQSSYNEQFF.

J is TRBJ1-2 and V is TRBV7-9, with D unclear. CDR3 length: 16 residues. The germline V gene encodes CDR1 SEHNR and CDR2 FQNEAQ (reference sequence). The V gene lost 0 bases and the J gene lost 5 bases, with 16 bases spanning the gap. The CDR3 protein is CASSLAEASPRYGYTF. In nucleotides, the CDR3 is TGTGCCAGCAGCTTAGCAGAGGCCAGCCCAAGGTATGGCTACACCTTC. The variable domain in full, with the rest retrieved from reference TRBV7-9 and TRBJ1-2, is DTGVSQNPRHKITKRGQNVTFRCDPISEHNRLYWYRQTLGQGPEFLTYFQNEAQLEKSRLLSDRFSAERPKGSFSTLEIQRTEQGDSAMYLCASSLAEASPRYGYTFGSGTRLTVV.